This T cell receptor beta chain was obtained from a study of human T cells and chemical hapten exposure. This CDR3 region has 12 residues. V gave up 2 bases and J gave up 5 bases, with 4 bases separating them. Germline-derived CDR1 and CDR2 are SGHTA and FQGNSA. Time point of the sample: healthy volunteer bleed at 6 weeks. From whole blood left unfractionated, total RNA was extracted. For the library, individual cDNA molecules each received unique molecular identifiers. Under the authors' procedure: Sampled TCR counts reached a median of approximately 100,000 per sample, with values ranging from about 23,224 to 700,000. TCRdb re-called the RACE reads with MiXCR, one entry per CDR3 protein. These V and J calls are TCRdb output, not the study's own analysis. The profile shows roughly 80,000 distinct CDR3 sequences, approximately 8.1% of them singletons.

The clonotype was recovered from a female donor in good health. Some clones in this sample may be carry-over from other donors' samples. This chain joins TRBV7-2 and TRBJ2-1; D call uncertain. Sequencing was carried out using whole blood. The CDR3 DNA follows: TGTGCCAGCAGCTTATGGAACAATGAGCAGTTCTTC. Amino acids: CASSLWNNEQFF.